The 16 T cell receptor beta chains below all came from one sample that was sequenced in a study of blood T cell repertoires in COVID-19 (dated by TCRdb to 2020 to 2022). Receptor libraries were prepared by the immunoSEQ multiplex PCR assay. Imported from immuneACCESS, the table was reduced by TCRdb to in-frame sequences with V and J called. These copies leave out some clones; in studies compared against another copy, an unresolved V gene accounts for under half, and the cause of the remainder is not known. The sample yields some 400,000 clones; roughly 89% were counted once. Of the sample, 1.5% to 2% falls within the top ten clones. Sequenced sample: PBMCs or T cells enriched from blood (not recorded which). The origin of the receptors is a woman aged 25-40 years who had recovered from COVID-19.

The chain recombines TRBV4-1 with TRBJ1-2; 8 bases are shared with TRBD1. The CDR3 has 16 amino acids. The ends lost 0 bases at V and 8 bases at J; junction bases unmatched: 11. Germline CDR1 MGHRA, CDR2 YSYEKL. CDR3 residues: CASSQEVTGQGGGYTF. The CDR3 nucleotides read TGCGCCAGCAGCCAAGAAGTCACAGGACAGGGAGGCGGCTACACCTTC.

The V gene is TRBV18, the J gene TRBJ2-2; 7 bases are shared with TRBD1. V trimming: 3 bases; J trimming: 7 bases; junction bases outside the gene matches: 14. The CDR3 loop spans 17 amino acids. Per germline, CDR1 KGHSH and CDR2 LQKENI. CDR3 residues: CASSPVRVTGIVGELFF. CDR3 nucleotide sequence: TGTGCCAGCTCACCGGTTCGTGTGACAGGGATTGTCGGGGAGCTGTTTTTT.

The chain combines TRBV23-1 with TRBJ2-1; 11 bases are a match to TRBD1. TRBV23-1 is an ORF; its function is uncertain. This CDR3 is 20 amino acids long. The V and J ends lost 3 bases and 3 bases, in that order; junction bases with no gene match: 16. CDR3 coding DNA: TGCGCCAGCAGTCACAACATGGACAGGGGGCGTCCCAGATTCTACAATGAGCAGTTCTTC. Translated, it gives CASSHNMDRGRPRFYNEQFF.

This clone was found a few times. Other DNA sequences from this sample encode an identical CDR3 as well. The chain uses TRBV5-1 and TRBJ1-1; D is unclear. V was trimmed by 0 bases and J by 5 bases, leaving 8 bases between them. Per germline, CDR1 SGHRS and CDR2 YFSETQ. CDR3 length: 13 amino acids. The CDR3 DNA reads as TGCGCCAGCAGCTTGGCGGGTAATACTGAAGCTTTCTTT. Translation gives CASSLAGNTEAFF. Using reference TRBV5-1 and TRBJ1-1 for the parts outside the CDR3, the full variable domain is KAGVTQTPRYLIKTRGQQVTLSCSPISGHRSVSWYQQTPGQGLQFLFEYFSETQRNKGNFPGRFSGRQFSNSRSEMNVSTLELGDSALYLCASSLAGNTEAFFGQGTRLTVV.

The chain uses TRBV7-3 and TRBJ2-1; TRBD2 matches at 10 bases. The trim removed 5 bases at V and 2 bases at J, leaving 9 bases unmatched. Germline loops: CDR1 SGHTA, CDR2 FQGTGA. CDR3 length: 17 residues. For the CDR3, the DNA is TGTGCCAGCAGCGGGGCCCCCGGACTAGCGGCCTACAATGAGCAGTTCTTC. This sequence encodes CASSGAPGLAAYNEQFF.

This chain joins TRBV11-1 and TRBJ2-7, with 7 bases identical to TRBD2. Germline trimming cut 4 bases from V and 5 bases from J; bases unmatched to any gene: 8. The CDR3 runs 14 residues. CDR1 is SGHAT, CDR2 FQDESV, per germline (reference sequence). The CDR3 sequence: CASSSGGRFNEQYF. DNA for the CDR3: TGTGCCAGCAGCTCGGGCGGGAGATTCAACGAGCAGTACTTC. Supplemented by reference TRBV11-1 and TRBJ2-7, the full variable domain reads EAEVAQSPRYKITEKSQAVAFWCDPISGHATLYWYRQILGQGPELLVQFQDESVVDDSQLPKDRFSAERLKGVDSTLKIQPAELGDSAMYLCASSSGGRFNEQYFGPGTRLTVT.

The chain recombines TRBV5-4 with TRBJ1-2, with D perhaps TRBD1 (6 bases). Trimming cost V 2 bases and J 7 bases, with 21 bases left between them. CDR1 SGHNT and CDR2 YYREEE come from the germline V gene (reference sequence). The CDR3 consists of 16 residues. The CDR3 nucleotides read TGTGCCAGCAGCTTCGGACCCGGGGCAGGGGAGGGTGGCTACACCTTC. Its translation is CASSFGPGAGEGGYTF.

CDR3 sequence: CASGQGKLFF. CDR3 DNA: TGTGCCAGCGGACAGGGGAAACTGTTTTTT. This chain connects TRBV25-1 to TRBJ1-4; 9 nucleotides line up with TRBD1. The CDR3 contains 10 residues. The germline V gene has CDR1 MGHDK and CDR2 SYGVNS. The junction had 0 bases not matched to a gene; V was cut back by 8 bases and J by 11 bases.

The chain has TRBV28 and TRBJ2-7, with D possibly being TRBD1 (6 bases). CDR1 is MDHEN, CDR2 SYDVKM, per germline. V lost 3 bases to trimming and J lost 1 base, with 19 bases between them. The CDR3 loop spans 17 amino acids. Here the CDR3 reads CASSFRVMGQQSYEQYF. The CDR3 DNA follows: TGTGCCAGCAGTTTTAGGGTAATGGGACAACAGTCCTACGAGCAGTACTTC.

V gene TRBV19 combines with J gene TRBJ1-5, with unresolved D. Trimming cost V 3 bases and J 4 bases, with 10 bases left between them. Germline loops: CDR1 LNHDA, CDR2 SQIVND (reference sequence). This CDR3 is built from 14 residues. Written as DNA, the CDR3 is TGTGCCAGTAGTATCTCGGGAGGTAATCAGCCCCAGCATTTT. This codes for CASSISGGNQPQHF.

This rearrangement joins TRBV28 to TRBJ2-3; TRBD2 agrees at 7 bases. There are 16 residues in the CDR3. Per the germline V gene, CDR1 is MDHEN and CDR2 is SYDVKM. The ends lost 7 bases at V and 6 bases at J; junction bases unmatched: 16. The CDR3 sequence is CASTRPGGTRRDTQYF. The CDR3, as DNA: TGTGCCAGCACCCGCCCGGGGGGAACAAGGCGGGATACGCAGTATTTT.

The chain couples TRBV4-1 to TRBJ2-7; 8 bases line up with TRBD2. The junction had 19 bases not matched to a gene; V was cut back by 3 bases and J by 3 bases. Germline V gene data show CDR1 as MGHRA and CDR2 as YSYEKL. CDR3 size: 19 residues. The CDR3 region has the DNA TGCGCCAGCAGCCATCCGGAGGTAAAGCGGGGGACCCGAAGCTACGAGCAGTACTTC. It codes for CASSHPEVKRGTRSYEQYF.

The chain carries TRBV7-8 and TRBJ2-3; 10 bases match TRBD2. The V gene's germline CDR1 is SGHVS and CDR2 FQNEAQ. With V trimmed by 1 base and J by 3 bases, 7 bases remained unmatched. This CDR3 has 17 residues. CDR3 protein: CASSLGLAGPRTDTQYF. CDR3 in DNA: TGTGCCAGCAGCTTAGGACTAGCGGGTCCGAGGACAGATACGCAGTATTTT.

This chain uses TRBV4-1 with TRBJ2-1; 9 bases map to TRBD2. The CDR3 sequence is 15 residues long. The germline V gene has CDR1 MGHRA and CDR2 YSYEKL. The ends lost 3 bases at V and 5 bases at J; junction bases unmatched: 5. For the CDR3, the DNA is TGCGCCAGCAGCCAGGGGACTAGCTGGGACAATGAGCAGTTCTTC. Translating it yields CASSQGTSWDNEQFF.

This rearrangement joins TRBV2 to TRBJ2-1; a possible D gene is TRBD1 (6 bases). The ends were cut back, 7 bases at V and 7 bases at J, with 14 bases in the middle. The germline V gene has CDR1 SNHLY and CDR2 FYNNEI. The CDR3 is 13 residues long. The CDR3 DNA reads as TGTGCCAGCAATTCGCAGGGGCAGAATGAGCAGTTCTTC. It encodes CASNSQGQNEQFF.

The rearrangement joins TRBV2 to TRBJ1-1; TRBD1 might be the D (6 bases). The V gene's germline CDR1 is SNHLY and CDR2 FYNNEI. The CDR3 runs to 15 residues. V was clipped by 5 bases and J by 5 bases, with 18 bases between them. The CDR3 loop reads CASSRLGGAVTEAFF. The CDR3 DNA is TGTGCCAGCAGTCGTTTGGGGGGGGCGGTTACTGAAGCTTTCTTT.